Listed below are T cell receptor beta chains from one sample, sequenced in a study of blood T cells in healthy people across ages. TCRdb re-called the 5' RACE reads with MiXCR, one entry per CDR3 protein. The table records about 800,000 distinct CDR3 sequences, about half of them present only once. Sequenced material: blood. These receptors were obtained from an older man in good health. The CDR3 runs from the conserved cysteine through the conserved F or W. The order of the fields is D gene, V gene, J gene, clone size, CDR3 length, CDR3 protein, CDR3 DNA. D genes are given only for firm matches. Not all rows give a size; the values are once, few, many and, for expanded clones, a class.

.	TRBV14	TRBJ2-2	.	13	CASSQQGVGELFF	TGTGCCAGCAGCCAGCAGGGTGTCGGGGAGCTGTTTTTT
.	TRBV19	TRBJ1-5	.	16	CASSIDEAYSNQPQHF	TGTGCCAGTAGTATAGATGAGGCTTATAGCAATCAGCCCCAGCATTTT
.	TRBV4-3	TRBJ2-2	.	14	CASSQVSNTGELFF	TGCGCCAGCAGCCAAGTCTCCAACACCGGGGAGCTGTTTTTT
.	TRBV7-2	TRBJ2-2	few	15	CASSLLSRSGGELFF	TGTGCCAGCAGCTTATTATCCAGGTCGGGCGGGGAGCTGTTTTTT
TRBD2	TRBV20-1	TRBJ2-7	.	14	CSARRGSATYEQYF	TGCAGTGCTAGACGCGGGAGCGCTACCTACGAGCAGTACTTC
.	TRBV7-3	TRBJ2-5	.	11	CASSTGETQYF	TGTGCCAGCAGCACGGGGGAGACCCAGTACTTC
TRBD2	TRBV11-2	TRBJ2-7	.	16	CASSLAGTSANYEQYF	TGTGCCAGCAGCTTAGCGGGGACTAGCGCCAACTACGAGCAGTACTTC
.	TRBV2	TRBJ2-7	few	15	CASNALGGRTYEQYF	TGTGCCAGCAATGCCCTAGGCGGCAGAACCTACGAGCAGTACTTC
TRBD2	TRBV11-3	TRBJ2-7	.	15	CASSLLLAGVNEQYF	TGTGCCAGCAGCTTACTTCTAGCGGGAGTGAATGAGCAGTACTTC
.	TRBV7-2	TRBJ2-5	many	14	CASSLGGGLKTQYF	TGTGCCAGCAGCTTAGGTGGGGGCCTAAAGACCCAGTACTTC
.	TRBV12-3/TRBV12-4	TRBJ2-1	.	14	CASSSLGHAYKQFF	TGTGCCAGCAGTTCCCTCGGGCACGCCTATAAGCAGTTCTTC